The 27 T cell receptor beta chains given below trace back to one sample, sequenced in a study of T-cell memory formation after mild COVID-19. TCRdb reprocessed the 5' RACE reads with MiXCR, giving one entry per CDR3 protein. The table includes approximately 180,000 distinct CDR3 sequences, 16% detected once. Sample: PBMCs or a T cell subset sorted from them (not recorded which). These receptors were collected from an adult woman who had mild COVID-19 (a few samples of this study predate the infection). Cell type and time point are not known.

This clonotype turned up a few times. The V and J genes are TRBV20-1 and TRBJ2-1, with TRBD1 matching 10 bases. V lost 6 bases and J lost 8; bases outside the gene matches: 7. Germline assignment: CDR1 DFQATT and CDR2 SNEGSKA (reference sequence). The CDR3 has 13 residues. In nucleotides, the CDR3 is TGCAGTGCGGGGGACAGGGGAATACATGAGCAGTTCTTC. This encodes CSAGDRGIHEQFF.

V is TRBV20-1 and J is TRBJ2-7; tentatively, D is TRBD2 (5 bases). Germline V CDR1 and CDR2: DFQATT, SNEGSKA (reference sequence). Trimming left V 6 bases short and J 2 bases short, with 8 bases between. The CDR3 has 11 amino acids. Here the CDR3 DNA reads TGCAGTGCGTCCGGGACCTACGAGCAGTACTTC. Translation gives CSASGTYEQYF.

This clonotype appeared a few times. The J gene is TRBJ1-2, the V gene TRBV12-3 or TRBV12-4, with 9 bases identical to TRBD1. Unmatched junction bases numbered 4, after V lost 3 bases and J lost 5 bases. The CDR3 consists of 14 residues. The CDR3 DNA reads TGTGCCAGCAGTTTTATAGACAGGGGGTATGGCTACACCTTC. Protein sequence: CASSFIDRGYGYTF.

This clonotype was observed a few times. This chain connects TRBV3-1 to TRBJ2-1; D is ambiguous. Trimming left V 4 bases short and J 4 bases short, with 14 bases between. The germline gives CDR1 LGHDT, CDR2 YNNKEL (reference sequence). CDR3 length: 15 amino acids. In DNA form, the CDR3 reads TGTGCCAGCAGCCGAAAGGGTGTCTGGTACAATGAGCAGTTCTTC. Residues: CASSRKGVWYNEQFF.

This clonotype was counted a few times. The CDR3 nucleotides are TGTGCCTGGAGTGTATTGGGTGGTCAGGGAATCACTGAAGCTTTCTTT. This gives the protein CAWSVLGGQGITEAFF. The chain couples TRBV30 to TRBJ1-1, with D possibly matching TRBD1 (5 bases). The CDR3 covers 16 residues. V was pared by 0 bases and J by 4 bases, with 18 bases between. Germline V gene data show CDR1 as GTSNPN and CDR2 as SVGIG (reference sequence). Supplemented by reference TRBV30 and TRBJ1-1, the full variable domain reads SQTIHQWPATLVQPVGSPLSLECTVEGTSNPNLYWYRQAAGRGLQLLFYSVGIGQISSEVPQNLSASRPQDRQFILSSKKLLLSDSGFYLCAWSVLGGQGITEAFFGQGTRLTVV.

This clonotype has a handful of counts. V usage is TRBV6-1 and J usage is TRBJ1-2; TRBD1 aligns across 7 bases. V gave up 2 bases and J gave up 14 bases; unmatched junction bases: 8. The CDR3 has 12 residues. CDR1 is MNHNS and CDR2 is SASEGT in the germline V gene. CDR3 loop: CASSEQDRTDTF. The CDR3, as DNA: TGTGCCAGCAGTGAACAGGACAGGACAGATACCTTC.

This chain connects TRBV12-3 or TRBV12-4 to TRBJ2-3; no clear D. This CDR3 is 14 amino acids long. V lost 6 bases and J lost 0, with 10 bases in between. The CDR3 nucleotides are TGTGCCAGCAGCCCGACCCTTAGCACAGATACGCAGTATTTT. Encoded protein: CASSPTLSTDTQYF.

This clonotype was recorded at least ten times. The J gene is TRBJ2-7, the V gene TRBV12-3 or TRBV12-4, with D possibly being TRBD2 (5 bases). Trimming removed 6 bases from V and 1 base from J, with 13 bases in between. This CDR3 comprises 14 residues. As DNA, the CDR3 is TGTGCCAGCAGCCGACCGGGGATTTCCTACGAGCAGTACTTC. Its protein is CASSRPGISYEQYF.

This clonotype was found a few times. J is TRBJ2-7 and V is TRBV4-1; no clear D. CDR1 is MGHRA and CDR2 is YSYEKL in the germline V gene. V was trimmed by 0 bases and J by 0 bases, leaving 6 bases between them. This CDR3 region has 14 residues. Written as DNA, the CDR3 is TGCGCCAGCAGCCAAGAGATCATCTCCTACGAGCAGTACTTC. Amino acid sequence: CASSQEIISYEQYF.

This clonotype was seen more than once but under ten times. The chain links TRBV24-1 to TRBJ2-2; 7 nucleotides agree with TRBD1. CDR1 and CDR2 (germline): KGHDR, SFDVKD. CDR3 length: 14 residues. With 5 bases clipped from V and 3 bases from J, the junction kept 2 bases outside the gene matches. CDR3 in DNA: TGTGCCACCAGTGGGGACAGACACACCGGGGAGCTGTTTTTT. It codes for CATSGDRHTGELFF.

J is TRBJ2-7 and V is TRBV18; the match to TRBD2 covers 7 bases. Germline CDR1 reads KGHSH; CDR2 reads LQKENI. This CDR3 has 14 residues. Losses at the gene ends were 5 bases for V and 3 bases for J; bases not matched to a gene: 7. CDR3: CASSTIAGNYEQYF. The CDR3 DNA is TGTGCCAGCTCAACAATAGCGGGTAACTACGAGCAGTACTTC. The whole variable domain, remainder taken from reference TRBV18 and TRBJ2-7, is NAGVMQNPRHLVRRRGQEARLRCSPMKGHSHVYWYRQLPEEGLKFMVYLQKENIIDESGMPKERFSAEFPKEGPSILRIQQVVRGDSAAYFCASSTIAGNYEQYFGPGTRLTVT.

This clonotype was found a few times. The chain links TRBV3-1 to TRBJ1-1; D gene ambiguous. Germline assignment: CDR1 LGHDT and CDR2 YNNKEL (reference sequence). V was trimmed by 4 bases and J by 1 base, leaving 10 bases between them. This CDR3 spans 14 amino acids. CDR3 residues: CASSPLIKNTEAFF. CDR3 nucleotide sequence: TGTGCCAGCAGCCCCCTTATCAAGAACACTGAAGCTTTCTTT.

This clonotype has more than one count but fewer than ten. The chain joins TRBV29-1 to TRBJ1-1; D is unclear. The V end was cut by 4 bases, the J end by 0 bases, with 3 bases between. This CDR3 comprises 11 residues. Germline loops: CDR1 SQVTM, CDR2 ANQGSEA. The CDR3 loop is CSVGVNTEAFF. The CDR3 nucleotides read TGCAGCGTTGGGGTGAACACTGAAGCTTTCTTT. Based on the CDR3 plus reference TRBV29-1 and TRBJ1-1, the full variable domain is SAVISQKPSRDICQRGTSLTIQCQVDSQVTMMFWYRQQPGQSLTLIATANQGSEATYESGFVIDKFPISRPNLTFSTLTVSNMSPEDSSIYLCSVGVNTEAFFGQGTRLTVV.

The chain has TRBV20-1 and TRBJ1-1, with a tentative D call TRBD1 (6 bases). V lost 5 bases, J lost 4 bases, and 17 bases lay in between. The CDR3 sequence is 14 residues long. Per germline, CDR1 DFQATT and CDR2 SNEGSKA (reference sequence). The CDR3 loop is CSAGPRKGGTEAFF. CDR3 nucleotide sequence: TGCAGTGCTGGACCGCGCAAGGGGGGCACTGAAGCTTTCTTT.

This chain joins TRBV5-1 and TRBJ2-7; 11 bases map to TRBD1. Germline-derived CDR1 and CDR2 are SGHRS and YFSETQ. The CDR3 is 16 residues long. V gave up 0 bases and J gave up 5 bases; unmatched junction bases: 7. The CDR3 is CASSLDVGQGANEQYF. The CDR3 bases are TGCGCCAGCAGCTTGGATGTTGGACAGGGGGCCAACGAGCAGTACTTC. Full variable domain (remainder filled in from reference TRBV5-1 and TRBJ2-7): KAGVTQTPRYLIKTRGQQVTLSCSPISGHRSVSWYQQTPGQGLQFLFEYFSETQRNKGNFPGRFSGRQFSNSRSEMNVSTLELGDSALYLCASSLDVGQGANEQYFGPGTRLTVT.

The J gene is TRBJ2-1, the V gene TRBV12-3 or TRBV12-4, with D uncertain. V was shortened by 5 bases and J by 9 bases, with 11 bases between the two germline ends. This CDR3 comprises 12 residues. CDR3 coding DNA: TGTGCCAGCAGTCCTTTTCCCGGTGAGCAGTTCTTC. Protein product: CASSPFPGEQFF.

A few counts support this clonotype. This sequence joins TRBV9 and TRBJ2-3; 11 positions match TRBD2. Germline CDR1 reads SGDLS; CDR2 reads YYNGEE. The J segment lost 2 bases and the V segment lost 4 bases, leaving 3 bases of the junction unmatched. The CDR3 covers 15 residues. CDR3 amino acids: CASSPLAGDTDTQYF. The CDR3 DNA is TGTGCCAGCAGCCCACTAGCGGGGGACACAGATACGCAGTATTTT.

In its sample, this clonotype was seen many times. The chain combines TRBV12-3 or TRBV12-4 with TRBJ2-5, with 11 bases aligning to TRBD2. The V and J ends lost 5 bases and 0 bases, in that order; junction bases with no gene match: 2. The CDR3 is 15 amino acids. The CDR3 DNA is TGTGCCAGCAGTCCTAGCGGGGGGTACCAAGAGACCCAGTACTTC. Protein sequence: CASSPSGGYQETQYF.

This clonotype was seen only a few times. This chain joins TRBV11-2 and TRBJ2-1; D perhaps matches TRBD2 (6 bases). V lost 5 bases and J 0 bases, leaving 14 bases between the germline ends. This CDR3 contains 16 residues. Looked up from germline, CDR1 is SGHAT and CDR2 is FQNNGV. CDR3 loop: CASSPKRVSSYNEQFF. In nucleotides, the CDR3 is TGTGCCAGCAGCCCTAAGCGGGTGAGCTCCTACAATGAGCAGTTCTTC.

The chain has TRBV5-4 and TRBJ2-3; the D gene is possibly TRBD1 (5 bases). Germline V gene sequence: CDR1 SGHNT, CDR2 YYREEE (reference sequence). The CDR3 covers 16 residues. V lost 2 bases and J 6 bases, leaving 19 bases between the germline ends. CDR3 residues: CASSFSGGAGQDTQYF. The CDR3 nucleotides are TGTGCCAGCAGCTTTTCAGGTGGGGCAGGTCAGGATACGCAGTATTTT.

V and J are TRBV4-1 and TRBJ2-7; D remains ambiguous. V was trimmed by 4 bases and J by 5 bases, leaving 9 bases between them. The CDR3 loop spans 12 amino acids. CDR1 MGHRA and CDR2 YSYEKL come from the germline V gene. DNA of the CDR3: TGCGCCAGCAGCCCCCCCGGCGACGAGCAGTACTTC. Translation: CASSPPGDEQYF.

V and J are TRBV5-5 and TRBJ2-2; 12 positions agree with TRBD2. V dropped 4 bases and J dropped 5; count of bases not matched to a gene: 12. The germline V gene has CDR1 SGHKS and CDR2 YYEKEE (reference sequence). This CDR3 is built from 18 residues. CDR3 protein: CASSLYTPTSGRTGELFF. The CDR3 DNA is TGTGCCAGCAGCCTGTATACTCCGACTAGCGGGAGAACCGGGGAGCTGTTTTTT.

This clonotype was detected a few times. This sequence joins TRBV7-9 and TRBJ2-2; 7 positions agree with TRBD1. This CDR3 region has 16 residues. With V trimmed by 5 bases and J by 0 bases, 6 bases remained unmatched. Per germline, CDR1 SEHNR and CDR2 FQNEAQ (reference sequence). DNA for the CDR3: TGTGCCAGCAGCCCCGTGGGACAGCCGAACACCGGGGAGCTGTTTTTT. This sequence encodes CASSPVGQPNTGELFF.

This clonotype was counted a few times. This sequence joins TRBV20-1 and TRBJ2-1, with D possibly matching TRBD2 (5 bases). Deletions cut 0 bases from V and 8 bases from J, with 17 bases between. This CDR3 spans 15 amino acids. CDR1 DFQATT and CDR2 SNEGSKA come from the germline V gene (reference sequence). The CDR3 bases are TGCAGTGCTAGAGAAGTGACTAACTTAGGCGATGAGCAGTTCTTC. The encoded protein is CSAREVTNLGDEQFF.

This clonotype was observed at least ten times. This sequence joins TRBV20-1 and TRBJ1-5; D is undetermined. V dropped 1 base and J dropped 1 base, with 8 bases sitting between them. Germline V gene lookup returns CDR1 DFQATT and CDR2 SNEGSKA (reference sequence). The CDR3 is made up of 14 amino acids. The CDR3 loop reads CSARADMSNQPQHF. The CDR3 DNA follows: TGCAGTGCTAGAGCCGACATGAGCAATCAGCCCCAGCATTTT.

There are a few counts of this clonotype. The chain employs TRBV5-5 and TRBJ1-1, with TRBD1 identical over 10 bases. Germline CDR1 is SGHKS and CDR2 is YYEKEE (reference sequence). Germline trimming cut 0 bases from V and 5 bases from J; bases unmatched to any gene: 7. There are 16 residues in the CDR3. The CDR3 sequence: CASSLGQGAMRTEAFF. DNA for the CDR3: TGTGCCAGCAGCTTGGGACAGGGGGCTATGAGGACTGAAGCTTTCTTT.

This clonotype has just a few counts. The chain employs TRBV15 and TRBJ2-7; tentatively, D is TRBD1 (6 bases). The ends were cut back, 0 bases at V and 3 bases at J, with 12 bases in the middle. In germline, CDR1 is LNHNV, CDR2 YYDKDF (reference sequence). The CDR3 length is 15 residues. The DNA of the CDR3 is TGTGCCACCAGCAGAGAGAGGGCAGGGGACTACGAGCAGTACTTC. It translates to CATSRERAGDYEQYF.